This T cell receptor beta chain was obtained from a study of cytomegalovirus exposure and HLA in healthy donors. Per germline, CDR1 MNHEY and CDR2 SMNVEV (reference sequence). This CDR3 spans 14 amino acids. 60 Vbeta and 13 Jbeta primers were used in PCR. Sequencing used immunoSEQ multiplex PCR; TCRdb keeps in-frame clones, though not all of them. The table includes around 200,000 clones, around 85% detected once. Notes on this clone: One end of the junction varies from germline; a read error may be responsible.

This clonotype was sampled from a man aged 50-59 years in good health and CMV-seronegative. The rearrangement joins TRBV27 to TRBJ2-7; weak D call: TRBD1 (6 bases). The sequencing sample was made of PBMCs. The CDR3 region has the DNA TGTGCCAGCAGCCGGCTGGGACAAGGCTTTTCTATTCGATTC. Protein: CASSRLGQGFSIRF.